This TCR beta chain appears in the sequencing data of a study of cytomegalovirus exposure and HLA in healthy donors. 13 Jbeta primers and 60 Vbeta primers were used for the PCR. Data came from immunoSEQ multiplex PCR; TCRdb stores just in-frame clones and leaves some out. This table holds just under 150,000 clones, 75% to 90% found once. This sequence was found in a woman under 40 in good health and CMV-seronegative. The sequencing sample was made of PBMCs.

The CDR3 sequence is CASSSLLNTEAFF. CDR3 nucleotide sequence: TGCGCCAGCAGCTCCCTTTTAAACACTGAAGCTTTCTTT. This chain joins TRBV5-1 and TRBJ1-1; no clear D. V was trimmed by 3 bases and J by 2 bases, leaving 8 bases between them. Germline V gene data show CDR1 as SGHRS and CDR2 as YFSETQ. This CDR3 spans 13 amino acids. The variable domain in full, with the rest retrieved from reference TRBV5-1 and TRBJ1-1, is KAGVTQTPRYLIKTRGQQVTLSCSPISGHRSVSWYQQTPGQGLQFLFEYFSETQRNKGNFPGRFSGRQFSNSRSEMNVSTLELGDSALYLCASSSLLNTEAFFGQGTRLTVV.